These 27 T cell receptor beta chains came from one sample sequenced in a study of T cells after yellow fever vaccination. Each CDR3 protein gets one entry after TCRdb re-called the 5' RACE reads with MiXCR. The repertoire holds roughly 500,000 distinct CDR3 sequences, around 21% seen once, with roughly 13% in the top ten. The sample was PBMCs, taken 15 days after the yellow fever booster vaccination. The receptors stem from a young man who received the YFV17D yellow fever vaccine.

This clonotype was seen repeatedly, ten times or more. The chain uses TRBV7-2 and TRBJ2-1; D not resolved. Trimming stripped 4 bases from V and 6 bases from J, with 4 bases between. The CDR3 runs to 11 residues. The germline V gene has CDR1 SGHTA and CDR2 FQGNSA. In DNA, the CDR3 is TGTGCCAGCAGCTCCCTCAATGAGCAGTTCTTC. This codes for CASSSLNEQFF. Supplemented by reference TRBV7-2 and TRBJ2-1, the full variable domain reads GAGVSQSPSNKVTEKGKDVELRCDPISGHTALYWYRQSLGQGLEFLIYFQGNSAPDKSGLPSDRFSAERTGGSVSTLTIQRTQQEDSAVYLCASSSLNEQFFGPGTRLTVL.

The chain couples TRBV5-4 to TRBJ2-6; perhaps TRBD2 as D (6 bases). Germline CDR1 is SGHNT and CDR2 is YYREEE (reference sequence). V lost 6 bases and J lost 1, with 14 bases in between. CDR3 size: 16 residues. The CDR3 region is CASTWRVGSGANVLTF. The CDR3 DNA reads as TGTGCCAGCACCTGGAGGGTAGGATCTGGGGCCAACGTCCTGACTTTC.

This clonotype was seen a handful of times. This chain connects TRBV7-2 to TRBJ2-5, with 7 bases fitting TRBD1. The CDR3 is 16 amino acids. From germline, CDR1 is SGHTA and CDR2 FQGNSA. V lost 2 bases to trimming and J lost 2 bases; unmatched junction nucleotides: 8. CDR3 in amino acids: CASSLWGQTQQETQYF. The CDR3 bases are TGTGCCAGCAGCTTATGGGGACAGACCCAACAAGAGACCCAGTACTTC.

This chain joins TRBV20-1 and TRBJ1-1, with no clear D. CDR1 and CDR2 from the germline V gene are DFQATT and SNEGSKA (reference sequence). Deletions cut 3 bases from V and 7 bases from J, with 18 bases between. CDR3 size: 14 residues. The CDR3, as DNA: TGCAGTGCTAGTCCCGCGAGCAAGCCATTTGAAGCTTTCTTT. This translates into CSASPASKPFEAFF.

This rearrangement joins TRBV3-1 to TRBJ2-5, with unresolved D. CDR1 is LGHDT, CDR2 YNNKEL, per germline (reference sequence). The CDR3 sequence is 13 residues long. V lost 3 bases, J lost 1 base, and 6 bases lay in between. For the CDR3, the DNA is TGTGCCAGCAGCCACTGGTCCCAAGAGACCCAGTACTTC. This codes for CASSHWSQETQYF.

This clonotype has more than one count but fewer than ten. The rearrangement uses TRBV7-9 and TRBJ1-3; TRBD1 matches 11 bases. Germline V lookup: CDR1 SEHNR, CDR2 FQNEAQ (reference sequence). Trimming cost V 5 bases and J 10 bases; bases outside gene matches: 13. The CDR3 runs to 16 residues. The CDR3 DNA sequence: TGTGCCAGCAGCACCTTCCCGGGACAGGGGGTTACTACCATATATTTT. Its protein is CASSTFPGQGVTTIYF.

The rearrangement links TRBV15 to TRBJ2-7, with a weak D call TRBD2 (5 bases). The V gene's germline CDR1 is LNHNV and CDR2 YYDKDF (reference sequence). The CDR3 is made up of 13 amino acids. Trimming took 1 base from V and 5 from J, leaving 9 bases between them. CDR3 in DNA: TGTGCCACCAGCAGAGTGGGGAGCGACGAGCAGTACTTC. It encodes CATSRVGSDEQYF.

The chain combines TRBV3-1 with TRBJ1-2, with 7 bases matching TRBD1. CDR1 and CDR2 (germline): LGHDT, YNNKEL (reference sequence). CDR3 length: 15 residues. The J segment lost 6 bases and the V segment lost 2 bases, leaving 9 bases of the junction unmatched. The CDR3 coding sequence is TGTGCCAGCAGCCAATTAGACAGGGTCAGGGATGGCTACACCTTC. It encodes CASSQLDRVRDGYTF.

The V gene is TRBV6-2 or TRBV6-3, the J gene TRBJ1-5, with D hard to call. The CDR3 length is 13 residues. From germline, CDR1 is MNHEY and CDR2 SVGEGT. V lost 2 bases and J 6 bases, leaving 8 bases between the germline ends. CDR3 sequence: CASSYNLRQPQHF. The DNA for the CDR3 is TGTGCCAGCAGTTACAATTTGCGTCAGCCCCAGCATTTT.

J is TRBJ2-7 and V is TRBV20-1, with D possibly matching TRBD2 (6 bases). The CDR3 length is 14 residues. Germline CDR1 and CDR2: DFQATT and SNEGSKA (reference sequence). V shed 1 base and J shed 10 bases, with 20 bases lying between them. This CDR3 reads CSARVIREVGEQYF. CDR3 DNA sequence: TGCAGTGCTAGAGTGATCAGGGAGGTAGGAGAACAGTACTTC.

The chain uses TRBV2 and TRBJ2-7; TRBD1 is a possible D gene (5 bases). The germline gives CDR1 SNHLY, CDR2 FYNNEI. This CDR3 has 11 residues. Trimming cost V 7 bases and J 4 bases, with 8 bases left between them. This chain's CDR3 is CASIGDYEQYF. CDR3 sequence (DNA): TGTGCCAGCATAGGGGATTACGAGCAGTACTTC.

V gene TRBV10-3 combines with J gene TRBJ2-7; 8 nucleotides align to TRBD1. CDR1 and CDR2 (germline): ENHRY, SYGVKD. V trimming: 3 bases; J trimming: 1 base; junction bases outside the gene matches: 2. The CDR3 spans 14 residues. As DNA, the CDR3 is TGTGCCATCAGTGACACAGGGGGATCCTACGAGCAGTACTTC. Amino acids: CAISDTGGSYEQYF.

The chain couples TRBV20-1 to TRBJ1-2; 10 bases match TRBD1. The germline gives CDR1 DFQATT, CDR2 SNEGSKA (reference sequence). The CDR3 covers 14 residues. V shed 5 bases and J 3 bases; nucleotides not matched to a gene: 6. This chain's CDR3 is CSASPGQGHYGYTF. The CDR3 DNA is TGCAGTGCTTCCCCGGGACAGGGGCACTATGGCTACACCTTC.

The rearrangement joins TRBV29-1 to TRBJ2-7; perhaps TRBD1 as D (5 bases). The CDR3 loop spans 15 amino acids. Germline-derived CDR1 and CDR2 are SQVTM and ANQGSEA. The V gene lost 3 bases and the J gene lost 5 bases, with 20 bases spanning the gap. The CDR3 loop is CSVDTGQQIANEQYF. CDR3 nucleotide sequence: TGCAGCGTTGACACAGGACAACAGATCGCGAACGAGCAGTACTTC.

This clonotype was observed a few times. The CDR3 protein is CSATPQGYSSYEQYF. The CDR3 DNA follows: TGCAGTGCTACCCCCCAGGGCTATAGCTCCTACGAGCAGTACTTC. The J gene is TRBJ2-7, the V gene TRBV20-1; D is perhaps TRBD1 (5 bases). The CDR3 sequence is 15 residues long. The germline V and J ends were trimmed by 4 bases and 0 bases, with 16 bases remaining between them. Germline values: CDR1 DFQATT, CDR2 SNEGSKA (reference sequence).

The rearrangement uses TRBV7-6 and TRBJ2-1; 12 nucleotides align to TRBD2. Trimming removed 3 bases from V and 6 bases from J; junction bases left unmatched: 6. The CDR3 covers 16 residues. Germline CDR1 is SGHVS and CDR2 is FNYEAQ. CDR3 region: CASSFFLAGGANEQFF. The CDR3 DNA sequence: TGTGCCAGCAGCTTTTTCCTAGCGGGAGGGGCCAATGAGCAGTTCTTC. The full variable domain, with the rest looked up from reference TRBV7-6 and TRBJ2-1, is GAGVSQSPRYKVTKRGQDVALRCDPISGHVSLYWYRQALGQGPEFLTYFNYEAQQDKSGLPNDRFSAERPEGSISTLTIQRTEQRDSAMYRCASSFFLAGGANEQFFGPGTRLTVL.

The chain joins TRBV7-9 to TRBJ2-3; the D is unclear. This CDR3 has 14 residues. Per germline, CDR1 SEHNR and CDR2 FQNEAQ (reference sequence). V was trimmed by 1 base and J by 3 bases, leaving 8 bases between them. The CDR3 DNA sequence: TGTGCCAGCAGCTTAGGACCGGAGACAGATACGCAGTATTTT. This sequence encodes CASSLGPETDTQYF.

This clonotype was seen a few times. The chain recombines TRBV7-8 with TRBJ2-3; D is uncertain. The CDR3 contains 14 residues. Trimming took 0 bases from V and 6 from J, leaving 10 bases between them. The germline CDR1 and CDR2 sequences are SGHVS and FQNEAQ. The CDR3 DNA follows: TGTGCCAGCAGCTTAGCCATCCGATCGGATACGCAGTATTTT. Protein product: CASSLAIRSDTQYF.

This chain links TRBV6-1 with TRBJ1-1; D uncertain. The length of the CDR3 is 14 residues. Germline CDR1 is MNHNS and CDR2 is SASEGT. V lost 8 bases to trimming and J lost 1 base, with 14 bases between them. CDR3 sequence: CASPPEAGNTEAFF. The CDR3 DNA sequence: TGTGCCAGCCCCCCAGAGGCGGGGAACACTGAAGCTTTCTTT.

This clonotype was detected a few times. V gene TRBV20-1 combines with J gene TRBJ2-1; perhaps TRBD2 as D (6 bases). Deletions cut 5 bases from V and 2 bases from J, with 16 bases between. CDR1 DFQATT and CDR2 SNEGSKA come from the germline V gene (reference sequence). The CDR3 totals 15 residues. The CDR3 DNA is TGCAGTGCTGGCCTTTTACTAGCAACCTACAATGAGCAGTTCTTC. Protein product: CSAGLLLATYNEQFF.

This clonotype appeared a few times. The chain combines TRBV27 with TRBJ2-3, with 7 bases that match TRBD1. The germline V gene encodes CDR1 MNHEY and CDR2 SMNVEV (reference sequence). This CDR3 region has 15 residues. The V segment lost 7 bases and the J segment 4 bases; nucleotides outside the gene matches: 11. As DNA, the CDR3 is TGTGCCAGCAAACCGGGACAGACTTACGCAGATACGCAGTATTTT. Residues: CASKPGQTYADTQYF.

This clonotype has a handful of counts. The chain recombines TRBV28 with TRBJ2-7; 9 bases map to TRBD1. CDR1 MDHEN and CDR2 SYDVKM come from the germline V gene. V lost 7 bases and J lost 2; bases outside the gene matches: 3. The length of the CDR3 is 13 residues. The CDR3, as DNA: TGTGCCAGCAAGGGGACAGGGCCCTACGAGCAGTACTTC. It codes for CASKGTGPYEQYF.

CDR3 in DNA: TGCAGCGTCACCGGGACAGGGGGCGAGGAGCTGTTTTTT. It codes for CSVTGTGGEELFF. The chain carries TRBV29-1 and TRBJ2-2, with 12 nucleotides matching TRBD1. CDR1 SQVTM and CDR2 ANQGSEA come from the germline V gene. This CDR3 has 13 residues. V lost 6 bases and J lost 10; bases outside the gene matches: 6.

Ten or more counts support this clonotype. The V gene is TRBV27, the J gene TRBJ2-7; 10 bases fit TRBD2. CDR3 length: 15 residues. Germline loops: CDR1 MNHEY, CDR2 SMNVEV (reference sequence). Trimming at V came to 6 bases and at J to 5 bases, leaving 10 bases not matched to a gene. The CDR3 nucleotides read TGTGCCAGCAGCTACGCCGGGACTAGCGTGAACGAGCAGTACTTC. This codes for CASSYAGTSVNEQYF.

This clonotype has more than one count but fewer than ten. Here the CDR3 DNA reads TGTGCCAGCAGGCACCTGGGGACTATTCGACTTTCCGGTACGCAGTATTTT. Translated, it gives CASRHLGTIRLSGTQYF. The genes are TRBV28 and TRBJ2-3, with TRBD2 matching over 7 bases. Per germline, CDR1 MDHEN and CDR2 SYDVKM. The junction had 20 bases not matched to a gene; V was cut back by 6 bases and J by 8 bases. There are 17 residues in the CDR3.

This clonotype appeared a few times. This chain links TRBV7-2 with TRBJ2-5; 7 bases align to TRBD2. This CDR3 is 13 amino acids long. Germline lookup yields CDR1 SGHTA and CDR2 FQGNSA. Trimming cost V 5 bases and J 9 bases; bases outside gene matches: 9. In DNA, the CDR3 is TGTGCCAGCAGCCGGAGCGGGACCCCTCCCCAGTACTTC. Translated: CASSRSGTPPQYF. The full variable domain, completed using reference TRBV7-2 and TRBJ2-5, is GAGVSQSPSNKVTEKGKDVELRCDPISGHTALYWYRQSLGQGLEFLIYFQGNSAPDKSGLPSDRFSAERTGGSVSTLTIQRTQQEDSAVYLCASSRSGTPPQYFGPGTRLLVL.

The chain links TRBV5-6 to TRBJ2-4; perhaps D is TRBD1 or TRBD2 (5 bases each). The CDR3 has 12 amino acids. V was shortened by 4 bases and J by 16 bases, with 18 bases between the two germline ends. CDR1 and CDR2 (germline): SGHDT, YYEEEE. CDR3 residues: CASSDTGTGIYF. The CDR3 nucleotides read TGTGCCAGCAGCGATACCGGGACCGGGATATACTTC.